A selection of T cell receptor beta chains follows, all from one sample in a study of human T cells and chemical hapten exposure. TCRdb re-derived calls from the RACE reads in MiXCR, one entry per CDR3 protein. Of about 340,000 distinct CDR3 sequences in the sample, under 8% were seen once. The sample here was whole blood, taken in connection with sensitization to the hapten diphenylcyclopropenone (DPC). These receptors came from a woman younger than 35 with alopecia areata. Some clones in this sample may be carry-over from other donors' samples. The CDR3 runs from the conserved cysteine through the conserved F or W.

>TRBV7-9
CASSLNPEHSPLHF
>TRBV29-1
CSGGGGTGSNEQYF
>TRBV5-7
CASSSIYHLDRGNTEAFF
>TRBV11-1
CASTPWESGANVLTF
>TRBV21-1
CASSKASTGKSSTEAFF
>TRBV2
CASSERHRDTGELFF
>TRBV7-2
CASSLAGGSDTQYF
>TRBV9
CASSVTPGGARGGNEQFF
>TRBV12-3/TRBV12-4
CASSFGDRGSYNEQFF
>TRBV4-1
CASSQDDGSGANVLTF
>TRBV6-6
CASSYLLAGIQETQYF
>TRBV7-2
CASSLVGLAGGLTDTQYF
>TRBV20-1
CSAREVNTEAFF
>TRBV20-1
CSAHSQRGEANTQYF
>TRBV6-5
CASSRDNHNEQFF
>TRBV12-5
CASGWGVFGGNEQFF
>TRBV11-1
CASSPRVYTEAFF
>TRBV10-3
CAISDFDRAGNTIYF
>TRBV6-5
CASSHNGGNTDTQYF
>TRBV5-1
CASSYEGDPDDTQYF
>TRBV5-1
CASSVGQGLAEAFF
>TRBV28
CASSAPGLASRKYF
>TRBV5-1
CASSLAWGRTTGELFF
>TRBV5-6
CASNAIGAGANVLTF
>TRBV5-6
CASSLLPSDTEAFF
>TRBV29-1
CSGSTGGTNEKLFF
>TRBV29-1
CSGQSGGPNEQFF
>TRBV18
CASSSDGPGMSSYNEQFF
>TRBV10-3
CAISDWGGPSKETQYF
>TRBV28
CASSQNPQRQETQYF
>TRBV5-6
CASSLGMTGRITEAFF
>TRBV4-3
CASSQDPGTSDTQYF
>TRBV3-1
CASSRSFGDTEAFF
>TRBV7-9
CASSSPGTKNIQYF
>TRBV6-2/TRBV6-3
CASSRQYQPQHF
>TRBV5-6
CASSWDRGISDTQYF
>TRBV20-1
CSARGHSTDTQYF
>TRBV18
CASSPSGAYNEQFF
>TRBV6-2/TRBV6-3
CASGYRGSGANVLTF
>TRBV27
CATQSRRHTDTQYF
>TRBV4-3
CASSRTGANQPQHF
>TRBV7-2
CASSLRRGYRTDTQYF
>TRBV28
CASSLSTEEAFF
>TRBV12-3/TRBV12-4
CASSPWRDTEAFF
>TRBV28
CASSRDIYGYTF
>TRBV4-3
CASSPAGGVGTEAFF
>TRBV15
CATRTGSNEKLFF
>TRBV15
CATSRGGDYGYTF
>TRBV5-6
CASSLMLGNTGELFF
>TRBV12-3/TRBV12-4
CASAGGVGEKLFF
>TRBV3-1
CASSRYDRIGYTF
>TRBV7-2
CASSRGLAGGQNEQFF